This is a list of T cell receptor beta chains from one sample in a study of breast tumors, draining lymph nodes, adjacent tissues. TCRdb processed the multiplex PCR reads anew with MiXCR; each CDR3 protein has one entry. Of 150,000 to 200,000 distinct CDR3 sequences in the sample, approximately 30% were seen once. Sequenced input: axillary lymph node tissue. Source of these receptors: a female donor with breast cancer. Some clones in this sample may be carry-over from other donors' samples. Both conserved end residues are part of each CDR3. Fields, in order: V gene, clone size, CDR3 length, D gene, J gene, CDR3 DNA, CDR3 protein. A D gene is named only where the DNA matches it firmly. The size of a clone is reported for some rows only, either as once, few or many, or as a class for expanded clones.

V: TRBV6-1; size: many; length: 15; D: .; J: TRBJ2-1; DNA: TGTGCCAGCAGGGAGACTCAAAGCTCCTACAATGAGCAGTTCTTC; CDR3: CASRETQSSYNEQFF
V: TRBV24-1; size: many; length: 15; D: TRBD2; J: TRBJ2-3; DNA: TGTGCCACCAGTGTCAAGCGGGGGGGCAGAGATACGCAGTATTTT; CDR3: CATSVKRGGRDTQYF
V: TRBV19; size: many; length: 15; D: TRBD1; J: TRBJ1-2; DNA: TGTGCCAGTAGCCACGGGACAGCCATTAACTATGGCTACACCTTC; CDR3: CASSHGTAINYGYTF
V: TRBV29-1; size: once; length: 14; D: .; J: TRBJ2-7; DNA: TGCAGCGTTGGTTCAGGGACACCTACCTACGAGCAGTACTTC; CDR3: CSVGSGTPTYEQYF
V: TRBV20-1; size: .; length: 15; D: .; J: TRBJ1-4; DNA: TGCAGTGCTAGTGAATCGACCCAAACTAATGAAAAACCGCTTTTT; CDR3: CSASESTQTNEKPLF
V: TRBV28; size: many; length: 10; D: .; J: TRBJ1-4; DNA: TGTGCCAGCGAGGGAGAAAAACTGTTTTTT; CDR3: CASEGEKLFF
V: TRBV3-1; size: .; length: 17; D: TRBD1; J: TRBJ1-3; DNA: TGTGCCAGCAGCCAAGATTCGGGACAGGACTCTGGAAACACCATATATTTT; CDR3: CASSQDSGQDSGNTIYF
V: TRBV12-3/TRBV12-4; size: many; length: 12; D: .; J: TRBJ1-4; DNA: TGTGCCAGCAGTTTAACAGGGGAAAAACTGTTTTTT; CDR3: CASSLTGEKLFF
V: TRBV5-1; size: .; length: 13; D: .; J: TRBJ2-6; DNA: TGCGCCAGCAGCACCGGGGGGGCCAACGTCCTGACTTTC; CDR3: CASSTGGANVLTF
V: TRBV6-4; size: many; length: 16; D: .; J: TRBJ1-2; DNA: TGTGCCAGCGGATCGGAAGGTGGGGACTGGTTCTATGGCTACACCTTC; CDR3: CASGSEGGDWFYGYTF
V: TRBV2; size: .; length: 16; D: .; J: TRBJ1-4; DNA: TGTGCCAGCATAGTCGGACAGTCTGCAACTAATGAAGAACTGGTTTTT; CDR3: CASIVGQSATNEELVF
V: TRBV19; size: many; length: 18; D: TRBD2; J: TRBJ2-3; DNA: TGTGCCAGTAGTGTCCGACCCCAGCGGGAAGGATTCACAGATACGCAGTATTTT; CDR3: CASSVRPQREGFTDTQYF
V: TRBV20-1; size: few; length: 15; D: .; J: TRBJ2-3; DNA: TGCAGTGCTAACCCAACGGGACGGGACACAGATACGCAGTGTTTT; CDR3: CSANPTGRDTDTQCF
V: TRBV6-2/TRBV6-3; size: .; length: 20; D: TRBD2; J: TRBJ2-7; DNA: TGTGCCAGCAGTTACCCGTCACGGCCTAGCGGTCCGAGTGGGTCCTACGGGCAGTACTTC; CDR3: CASSYPSRPSGPSGSYGQYF
V: TRBV14; size: many; length: 15; D: TRBD1; J: TRBJ1-2; DNA: TGTGCCAGCAGCCAAGGGACAGGGGACGGCTATGGCTACACCTTC; CDR3: CASSQGTGDGYGYTF
V: TRBV20-1; size: many; length: 16; D: TRBD2; J: TRBJ2-3; DNA: TGCAGTGCTCCTGGGTGGATTAGCGGGGACACAGATACGCAGTATTTT; CDR3: CSAPGWISGDTDTQYF
V: TRBV9; size: .; length: 15; D: .; J: TRBJ2-1; DNA: TGTGCCAGCAGCCCGGGAAGGGGCCCCTACAATGAGCAGTTCTTC; CDR3: CASSPGRGPYNEQFF
V: TRBV20-1; size: many; length: 16; D: TRBD2; J: TRBJ2-7; DNA: TGCAGTGCTAGAAAGGGACTAAAAATCCTCTCCTACGAGCAGTACTTC; CDR3: CSARKGLKILSYEQYF
V: TRBV30; size: many; length: 11; D: .; J: TRBJ1-3; DNA: TGTGCCTGGAGCTCTGGAAACACCATATATTTT; CDR3: CAWSSGNTIYF
V: TRBV4-1; size: many; length: 15; D: TRBD2; J: TRBJ2-7; DNA: TGCGCCAGCAGCCAAGAAGAGGGACTAATATACGAGCAGTACTTC; CDR3: CASSQEEGLIYEQYF
V: TRBV29-1; size: many; length: 16; D: TRBD1; J: TRBJ1-6; DNA: TGCAGCCCTGGGGGGACAGGGAGGCCCTATAATTCACCCCTCCACTTT; CDR3: CSPGGTGRPYNSPLHF
V: TRBV6-1; size: .; length: 14; D: .; J: TRBJ2-3; DNA: TGTCCCAGCAGTCTGGGTGGAACCACAGATACGCAGTATTTT; CDR3: CPSSLGGTTDTQYF
V: TRBV20-1; size: many; length: 15; D: .; J: TRBJ1-6; DNA: TGCAGTGCTAGAGCAGGGAGCTCCTATAATTCACCCCTCCACTTT; CDR3: CSARAGSSYNSPLHF
V: TRBV5-1; size: many; length: 14; D: .; J: TRBJ2-1; DNA: TGCGCCAGCAGCTGGGGTAGTCGTACGTACGAGCAGTTCTTC; CDR3: CASSWGSRTYEQFF
V: TRBV20-1; size: many; length: 15; D: TRBD1; J: TRBJ1-6; DNA: TGCAGTGCTTTTAAACCCGGGACAGGGAATTCACCCCTCCACTTT; CDR3: CSAFKPGTGNSPLHF
V: TRBV25-1; size: .; length: 14; D: .; J: TRBJ1-5; DNA: TGTGCCAGCAGTTCGACAGCGTTAAATCAGCCCCAGCATTTT; CDR3: CASSSTALNQPQHF
V: TRBV7-9; size: many; length: 16; D: .; J: TRBJ2-2; DNA: TGTGCCAGCAGCCGGAACAGTATGACGAACACCGGGGAGCTGTTTTTT; CDR3: CASSRNSMTNTGELFF
V: TRBV7-8; size: many; length: 13; D: .; J: TRBJ2-7; DNA: TGTGCCAGCCATAGCGGAACCTCCTACGAGCAGTACTTC; CDR3: CASHSGTSYEQYF
V: TRBV9; size: many; length: 12; D: .; J: TRBJ1-2; DNA: TGTGCCAGCAGCGCCTACATAGAAGGCTACACCTTC; CDR3: CASSAYIEGYTF
V: TRBV19; size: many; length: 12; D: TRBD1; J: TRBJ2-7; DNA: TGTGCCAGTAAGGGACAGACTTACGAGCAGTACTTC; CDR3: CASKGQTYEQYF
V: TRBV19; size: many; length: 14; D: .; J: TRBJ1-5; DNA: TGTGCCAGTAGTATAAATCAGCTTATTCAGCCCCAGCATTTT; CDR3: CASSINQLIQPQHF
V: TRBV20-1; size: many; length: 18; D: .; J: TRBJ2-7; DNA: TGCAGTGCTAGACCGGGACGGGGACTTGGGTGGCAATCCTACGAGCAGTACTTC; CDR3: CSARPGRGLGWQSYEQYF
V: TRBV16; size: many; length: 15; D: .; J: TRBJ2-7; DNA: TGTGCCAGCAGCCAATTGAGGGACCCCACCTACGAGCAGTACTTC; CDR3: CASSQLRDPTYEQYF
V: TRBV20-1; size: .; length: 9; D: .; J: TRBJ1-1; DNA: TGCAGTGCTAGAGATCCTGCTCTCTTT; CDR3: CSARDPALF
V: TRBV27; size: many; length: 15; D: .; J: TRBJ1-4; DNA: TGTGCCAGCAGTCCCCAGGGTAGTATCGGTGAAAAACTGTTTTTT; CDR3: CASSPQGSIGEKLFF
V: TRBV12-3/TRBV12-4; size: .; length: 15; D: TRBD2; J: TRBJ2-5; DNA: TGTGCCAGCAGTTCCGGGGTAGCGGGAGGGGAGACCCAGTACTTC; CDR3: CASSSGVAGGETQYF
V: TRBV20-1; size: many; length: 13; D: TRBD1; J: TRBJ2-7; DNA: TGCAGTGCCCCGGGACAGAGTACGGTGAAGCAGTACTTC; CDR3: CSAPGQSTVKQYF
V: TRBV7-3; size: many; length: 13; D: .; J: TRBJ2-5; DNA: TGTGCCAGCAGCGAACAGGGCCAAGAGACCCAGTACTTC; CDR3: CASSEQGQETQYF
V: TRBV4-2; size: .; length: 14; D: .; J: TRBJ2-6; DNA: TGTGCCAGCAGCCAAGTCGCCGGGGCCAACGTCCTGACTTTC; CDR3: CASSQVAGANVLTF
V: TRBV20-1; size: .; length: 14; D: .; J: TRBJ1-1; DNA: TGCAGTGCTCCAGTTAACAGGGAGAACACTGAAGCTTTCTTT; CDR3: CSAPVNRENTEAFF
V: TRBV11-1; size: .; length: 14; D: TRBD1; J: TRBJ2-7; DNA: TGTGCCAGCAGCTCGGACAGGAGCTCCTACGAGCAGTACTTC; CDR3: CASSSDRSSYEQYF
V: TRBV19; size: .; length: 14; D: .; J: TRBJ1-3; DNA: TGCGCCAGTAGACTACAGGGCTCTGGAAACACCGTATATTTT; CDR3: CASRLQGSGNTVYF